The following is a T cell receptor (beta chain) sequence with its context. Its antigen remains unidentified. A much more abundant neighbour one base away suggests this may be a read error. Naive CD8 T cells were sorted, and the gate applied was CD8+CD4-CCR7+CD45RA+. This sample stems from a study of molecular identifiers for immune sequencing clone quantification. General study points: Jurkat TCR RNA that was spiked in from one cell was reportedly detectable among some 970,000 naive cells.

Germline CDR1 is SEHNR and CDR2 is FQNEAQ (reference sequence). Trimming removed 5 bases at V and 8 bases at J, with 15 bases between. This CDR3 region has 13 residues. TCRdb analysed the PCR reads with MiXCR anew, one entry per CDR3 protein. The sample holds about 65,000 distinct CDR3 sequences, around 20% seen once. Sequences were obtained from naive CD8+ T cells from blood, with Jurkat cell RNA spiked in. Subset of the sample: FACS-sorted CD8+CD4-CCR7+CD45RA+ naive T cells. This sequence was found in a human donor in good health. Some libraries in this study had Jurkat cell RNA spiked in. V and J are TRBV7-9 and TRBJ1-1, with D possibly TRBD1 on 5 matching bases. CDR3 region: CASSLTHRMEAFF. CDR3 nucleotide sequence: TGTGCCAGCAGCCTAACGCACAGGATGGAAGCTTTCTTT.